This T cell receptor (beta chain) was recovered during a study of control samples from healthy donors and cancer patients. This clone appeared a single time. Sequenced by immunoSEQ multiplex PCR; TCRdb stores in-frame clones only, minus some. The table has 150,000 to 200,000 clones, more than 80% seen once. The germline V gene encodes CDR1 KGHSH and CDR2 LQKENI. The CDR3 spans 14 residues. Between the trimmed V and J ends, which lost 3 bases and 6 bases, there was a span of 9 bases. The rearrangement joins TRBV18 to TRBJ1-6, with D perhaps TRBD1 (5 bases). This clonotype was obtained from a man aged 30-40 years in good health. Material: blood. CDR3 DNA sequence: TGTGCCAGCTCACCTCGGCAGGGTAATTCACCCCTCCACTTT. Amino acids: CASSPRQGNSPLHF.